In its sample, the clone carrying this T cell receptor (beta chain) was seen a few times. The CDR3 consists of 13 residues. The V gene's germline CDR1 is SGHNT and CDR2 YYREEE (reference sequence). V gave up 0 bases and J gave up 4 bases, with 7 bases separating them. The sample belongs to a study of blood T cell repertoires in COVID-19. Overall study context: The origin of the acute and convalescent COVID-19 samples was the United States, Italy and Spain. PBMCs, B-cell-depleted T cells, or T cells were the source of the cDNA or gDNA that made up the material.

Methods used by the authors: Researchers report that nucleated cell counts were estimated from reference gene primer amplification. Produced via immunoSEQ multiplex PCR; TCRdb's table is partial and in-frame only. V and J calls plus clone size are reproduced from that table; the DNA served to infer D and trimming. The table records 70,000 or so clones, around 85% of them present only once. The material sequenced was peripheral blood. J is TRBJ1-2 and V is TRBV5-4; possible D gene TRBD1, 5 bases. This clonotype originated in a woman older than 75 with active or convalescent COVID-19. CDR3 region: CASSLEQAYGYTF. The CDR3, as DNA: TGTGCCAGCAGCTTGGAACAGGCCTATGGCTACACCTTC.